This T cell receptor beta chain was sequenced during a study of beta chain features in type 1 diabetes. V gave up 1 base and J gave up 0 bases, with 9 bases separating them. Germline values: CDR1 SEHNR, CDR2 FQNEAQ (reference sequence). There are 16 residues in the CDR3. The investigators reverse transcribed all of the isolated RNA, so they sequenced expressed TCRB transcripts. Some clones are missing from TCRdb's copy, which holds only in-frame ones; the method was immunoSEQ multiplex PCR. The sample has fewer than 450,000 clones, roughly 14% seen once. Regarding the study as a whole: There was a moderate but significant shortening of TCRB CDR3s in all four CD4+ subsets of Type 1 diabetes patients. Compared with healthy donors, patients appeared to share more similar naive, central memory and regulatory TCRB repertoires. PCR might favor shorter templates, but any such skew would affect patients and controls equally. A pattern of fewer insertions and more deletions at VDJ junctions was seen in type 1 diabetes patients.

This clone has more than one count but fewer than ten. What it binds is not known. The rearrangement joins TRBV7-9 to TRBJ2-2; no definite D call. The sequence was collected from a woman between 18 and 29 years old with type 1 diabetes. Source material: naive CD4+ T cells from blood. The CDR3 reads CASSLGAGSNTGELFF. CDR3 DNA: TGTGCCAGCAGCTTAGGGGCAGGTTCGAACACCGGGGAGCTGTTTTTT.